This note documents a single T cell receptor (beta chain) sequence. This CDR3 contains 13 residues. Trimming cost V 6 bases and J 7 bases; bases outside gene matches: 5. Looked up from germline, CDR1 is MRHNA and CDR2 is SNTAGT. The sample belongs to a study of blood T cell repertoires in COVID-19. The protocol was immunoSEQ multiplex PCR, while the TCRdb copy is restricted to in-frame clones and leaves out a portion. The data show about 73,000 clones, roughly four fifths seen once. This sequence joins TRBV6-4 and TRBJ1-2; 10 bases map to TRBD1. This sequence was found in a human donor in a cohort sampled during active COVID-19. The sequenced sample was peripheral blood. This chain's CDR3 is CASRGQGEGGYTF. CDR3 in DNA: TGTGCCAGCAGAGGACAGGGGGAAGGTGGCTACACCTTC.